Listed here are 9 T cell receptor beta chains from one sample, sequenced in a study of T-cell reconstitution after alpha-beta-depleted transplantation in children. Preparation of the TCRbeta library involved a method that used unique molecular identifiers. TCRdb itself ran the PCR reads through MiXCR, one entry per CDR3 protein. The sample includes more than 400,000 distinct CDR3 sequences, 43% seen only once; the top ten take under 35%. The specimen comprised PBMCs, sampled before TCRalphabeta/CD19-depleted stem cell transplant. These receptor sequences come from a girl aged 2-15 years with aplastic anemia, due to receive a stem cell transplant.

This clonotype was detected a few times. It is unclear where the CDR3 begins or ends on the DNA, so no DNA is shown, and the CDR3 is as TCRdb lists it. The chain recombines TRBV12-3 or TRBV12-4 with TRBJ1-2; TRBD1 was called by the table and not checked on the DNA. The CDR3 extends over 15 residues, inclusive of both ends. Here the CDR3 reads CASSFGAGGAGGYTF.

This clonotype was seen ten or more times. This chain uses TRBV25-1 with TRBJ2-1; no reliable D call. The V gene's germline CDR1 is MGHDK and CDR2 SYGVNS. The ends were cut back, 4 bases at V and 7 bases at J, with 20 bases in the middle. This CDR3 is 16 amino acids long. The CDR3 nucleotides are TGTGCCAGCAGTGTTGTATCGAGCCCCCGGTCGAATGAGCAGTTCTTC. This codes for CASSVVSSPRSNEQFF.

This clonotype was seen just once. The chain has TRBV6-5 and TRBJ2-5; D uncertain. V lost 0 bases and J lost 0, with 5 bases in between. Germline V CDR1 and CDR2: MNHEY, SVGAGI. The CDR3 contains 14 residues. The CDR3 spells CASSYSGHQETQYF. The CDR3, as DNA: TGTGCCAGCAGTTACTCGGGCCACCAAGAGACCCAGTACTTC.

This rearrangement joins TRBV7-3 to TRBJ2-7; TRBD1 matches 8 bases. This CDR3 spans 12 amino acids. Germline CDR1 reads SGHTA; CDR2 reads FQGTGA. The V gene end was trimmed by 5 bases and the J gene end by 11 bases; junction bases not matched to a gene: 8. The CDR3 loop is CASSGTPTGEYF. The CDR3 coding sequence is TGTGCCAGCAGCGGCACGCCGACAGGGGAGTACTTC.

V and J are TRBV14 and TRBJ2-1, with a tentative D call TRBD1 (6 bases). The CDR3 totals 18 residues. V lost 1 base and J 6 bases, leaving 22 bases between the germline ends. CDR1 and CDR2 from the germline V gene are SGHDN and FVKESK. The CDR3 sequence is CASSQGVRGSGKINEQFF. CDR3 in DNA: TGTGCCAGCAGCCAAGGTGTCAGGGGCAGCGGAAAGATCAATGAGCAGTTCTTC.

The chain is built from TRBV10-2 and TRBJ1-5; perhaps TRBD1 as D (5 bases). Germline V CDR1 and CDR2: WSHSY, SAAADI. The V and J ends lost 2 bases and 7 bases respectively, with 9 bases between them. This CDR3 spans 13 amino acids. This CDR3 is CASSEAREQPQHF. In nucleotides, the CDR3 is TGCGCCAGCAGTGAGGCCAGGGAACAGCCCCAGCATTTT.

This clonotype was detected a few times. The chain joins TRBV6-1 to TRBJ2-3, with D tentatively TRBD1 (6 bases). Trimming removed 5 bases at V and 1 base at J, with 16 bases between. CDR3 length: 16 residues. In germline, CDR1 is MNHNS, CDR2 SASEGT. CDR3 coding DNA: TGTGCCAGCAGTCCCCGCGGACAGACAGGCACAGATACGCAGTATTTT. Residues: CASSPRGQTGTDTQYF.

J is TRBJ2-7 and V is TRBV20-1; 11 bases are shared with TRBD2. In germline, CDR1 is DFQATT, CDR2 SNEGSKA (reference sequence). The CDR3 extends over 18 amino acids. After removal of 0 bases from V and 2 bases from J, the junction contained 12 bases not matched to a gene. For the CDR3, the DNA is TGCAGTGCTAGAGATCTCGGCACTAGCGGGGGTGAAACCTACGAGCAGTACTTC. Protein product: CSARDLGTSGGETYEQYF.

This CDR3 is CASKAQGSNQPQHF. In nucleotides, the CDR3 is TGCGCCAGCAAAGCACAGGGGAGCAATCAGCCCCAGCATTTT. This chain connects TRBV10-2 to TRBJ1-5, with 7 bases matching TRBD1. This CDR3 is built from 14 residues. Germline V lookup: CDR1 WSHSY, CDR2 SAAADI. With V trimmed by 7 bases and J by 1 base, 4 bases remained unmatched.